This record concerns one T cell receptor beta chain sequence. Its matching antigen is unknown. Measured with immunoSEQ multiplex PCR; TCRdb has only the in-frame clones, and not every one. Counted here are 85,000 to 100,000 clones, about 90% occurring once; the ten biggest clones make up about 0.07%. This specimen comes from a study of graft-versus-host responses after intestinal transplantation. Study at large: Isolated intestinal, liver-intestinal, or multivisceral transplants were what recipients had. Among the recipients, all got anti-thymocyte globulin induction and then tacrolimus and steroids for approximately 3 years.

Study-level results: In patients with graft-donor T cell macrochimerism, allograft graft-versus-host to host-versus-graft clonal ratios were high. Present in recipient marrow, GvH clones included some that appeared first in ileum or blood.

Germline V gene data show CDR1 as SGHVS and CDR2 as FQNEAQ. After removal of 1 base from V and 5 bases from J, the junction contained 5 bases not matched to a gene. This CDR3 has 16 residues. The TCR was taken from a human donor who was the organ donor for an intestinal transplant. The material was unstimulated CD8+ T cells sorted from spleen or lymph node cells, obtained before transplant. J is TRBJ2-1 and V is TRBV7-8, with 10 nucleotides matching TRBD2. DNA for the CDR3: TGTGCCAGCAGCTTAGAAGTAGCGGGGGGCCACAATGAGCAGTTCTTC. Protein: CASSLEVAGGHNEQFF. Full variable domain (rest looked up from reference TRBV7-8 and TRBJ2-1): GAGVSQSPRYKVAKRGQDVALRCDPISGHVSLFWYQQALGQGPEFLTYFQNEAQLDKSGLPSDRFFAERPEGSVSTLKIQRTQQEDSAVYLCASSLEVAGGHNEQFFGPGTRLTVL.